This TCR beta chain emerged from a study of blood T cell repertoires in COVID-19. Study context: COVID-19 samples collected from the United States, Italy and Spain covered acute and convalescent phases. T cells, B-cell-depleted T cells, or PBMCs supplied cDNA or gDNA.

As handled by the study authors: Amplification with reference gene primers provided the estimates of nucleated cell counts. Repertoires were generated with immunoSEQ multiplex PCR, while TCRdb's copy carries only in-frame clones and drops some. That table is the source of V, J and clone size, and D and trimming were worked out from the DNA. Of approximately 99,000 clones in the sample, around 81% were seen once. The length of the CDR3 is 16 residues. The V end was cut by 5 bases, the J end by 2 bases, with 15 bases between. The V gene's germline CDR1 is SGHVS and CDR2 FQNEAQ. The material sequenced was peripheral blood. The TCR sequence derives from a woman in her sixties or seventies with acute or convalescent COVID-19. This chain joins TRBV7-8 and TRBJ2-2, with D maybe TRBD1 (6 bases). As DNA, the CDR3 is TGTGCCAGCAGCCCACAGGGAGCCCGTAACACCGGGGAGCTGTTTTTT. Protein: CASSPQGARNTGELFF.